The clone carrying this TCR beta chain came up once. Its specificity is not known. This record belongs to a study of cytomegalovirus exposure and HLA in healthy donors. Regarding the study as a whole: Later on, a genetic analysis was performed. It linked a missense variant in DCLRE1C with V- and J-gene trimming of TCR beta. Among CMV-associated TCR beta chains, most appeared HLA-restricted in a later analysis. Beyond CMV serostatus, there was no information to go on about immune exposure.

This CDR3 is 16 amino acids long. After removal of 3 bases from V and 1 base from J, the junction contained 5 bases not matched to a gene. The V gene's germline CDR1 is MGHRA and CDR2 YSYEKL. PCR was performed using 60 Vbeta and 13 Jbeta primers. Data came from immunoSEQ multiplex PCR; TCRdb stores just in-frame clones and leaves some out. The sample holds approximately 88,000 clones, 60% to 85% seen once. The source material was PBMCs. The receptor was derived from a man younger than 35 in good health and CMV-seropositive. The chain combines TRBV4-1 with TRBJ2-7; 11 bases map to TRBD2. DNA of the CDR3: TGCGCCAGCAGCCAGAGAGGGACTAGCGGATCCTACGAGCAGTACTTC. It yields the protein CASSQRGTSGSYEQYF.